Below are 14 T cell receptor beta chains sequenced from a single sample in a study of CD8 T cells in ankylosing spondylitis. TCRdb itself ran the 5' RACE reads through MiXCR, one entry per CDR3 protein. This table holds about 140,000 distinct CDR3 sequences, 7% to 9% found once. The sequenced material came from synovial fluid, either unsorted or a sorted T cell fraction (not recorded which). These receptors were taken from a male donor with ankylosing spondylitis.

This clonotype was counted between two and nine times. The chain employs TRBV11-2 and TRBJ1-2; D ambiguous. Trimming stripped 5 bases from V and 8 bases from J, with 18 bases between. Germline CDR1 SGHAT, CDR2 FQNNGV. The CDR3 is 14 amino acids. In DNA, the CDR3 is TGTGCCAGCAGCCCCACGTGGAGCCCTGAGGGCTACACCTTC. Residues: CASSPTWSPEGYTF.

This clonotype has more than one count but fewer than ten. The chain is built from TRBV4-2 and TRBJ2-7; unclear D gene. From germline, CDR1 is LGHNA and CDR2 YNFKEQ. V lost 2 bases, J lost 5 bases, and 19 bases lay in between. The CDR3 has 16 residues. CDR3: CASSQMGASMSHEQYF. As DNA, the CDR3 is TGTGCCAGCAGCCAAATGGGTGCATCGATGTCCCACGAGCAGTACTTC.

This clonotype was seen only a few times. The chain carries TRBV18 and TRBJ1-1; tentative D call: TRBD1 (6 bases). V dropped 6 bases and J dropped 6 bases, with 11 bases sitting between them. The CDR3 has 12 residues. Germline V gene sequence: CDR1 KGHSH, CDR2 LQKENI. The CDR3 here is CASSLGTPEAFF. CDR3 sequence (DNA): TGTGCCAGCTCCCTGGGGACACCTGAAGCTTTCTTT. Full variable domain (missing parts from reference TRBV18 and TRBJ1-1): NAGVMQNPRHLVRRRGQEARLRCSPMKGHSHVYWYRQLPEEGLKFMVYLQKENIIDESGMPKERFSAEFPKEGPSILRIQQVVRGDSAAYFCASSLGTPEAFFGQGTRLTVV.

This clonotype has only a few counts. The chain recombines TRBV5-4 with TRBJ2-7; weak D call: TRBD1 (6 bases). Trimming left V 3 bases short and J 0 bases short, with 10 bases between. This CDR3 has 14 amino acids. Germline CDR1 and CDR2: SGHNT and YYREEE (reference sequence). The CDR3 loop reads CASSSDSSSYEQYF. The CDR3 bases are TGTGCCAGCAGCTCGGACAGCAGCTCCTACGAGCAGTACTTC.

V usage is TRBV20-1 and J usage is TRBJ1-4, with D maybe TRBD1 (6 bases). Per the germline V gene, CDR1 is DFQATT and CDR2 is SNEGSKA (reference sequence). The CDR3 covers 14 residues. The V and J ends lost 3 bases and 2 bases respectively, with 10 bases between them. CDR3 in amino acids: CSASGGATNEKLFF. CDR3 bases: TGCAGTGCTAGCGGGGGGGCCACTAATGAAAAACTGTTTTTT.

This chain joins TRBV5-5 and TRBJ1-6; D is possibly TRBD1 (6 bases). Deletions cut 1 base from V and 10 bases from J, with 12 bases between. The CDR3 contains 14 residues. Germline V gene lookup returns CDR1 SGHKS and CDR2 YYEKEE (reference sequence). CDR3 sequence: CASSLTGLGSPLHF. CDR3 nucleotides: TGTGCCAGCAGCTTGACAGGGCTAGGGTCACCCCTCCACTTT.

The rearrangement links TRBV15 to TRBJ2-7, with no clear D. Germline CDR1 LNHNV, CDR2 YYDKDF (reference sequence). V was shortened by 0 bases and J by 0 bases, with 12 bases between the two germline ends. CDR3 size: 16 residues. DNA of the CDR3: TGTGCCACCAGCAGAGATAGAGGTGCCTACTCCTACGAGCAGTACTTC. Translated: CATSRDRGAYSYEQYF.

This clonotype has only a few counts. This chain uses TRBV5-4 with TRBJ1-2; D may be TRBD1 (5 bases). Trimming shortened V by 0 bases and J by 7 bases, and 16 bases separated the two germline ends. The CDR3 contains 15 residues. Germline CDR1 reads SGHNT; CDR2 reads YYREEE (reference sequence). The CDR3 DNA is TGTGCCAGCAGCTTGGTGGCCCAGGGAGAGAGTGGCTACACCTTC. This sequence encodes CASSLVAQGESGYTF.

This clonotype was recorded at least ten times. The V gene is TRBV19, the J gene TRBJ2-1; 8 positions agree with TRBD2. The CDR3 contains 14 residues. Germline V gene data show CDR1 as LNHDA and CDR2 as SQIVND (reference sequence). V shed 7 bases, J shed 2 bases, and the junction held 4 bases outside the gene matches. CDR3 sequence reads: CASTTGGAYNEQFF. The CDR3 coding sequence is TGTGCCAGTACTACCGGGGGGGCCTACAATGAGCAGTTCTTC.

This clonotype has a count of ten or more. The V and J genes are TRBV20-1 and TRBJ2-1; 8 nucleotides line up with TRBD2. V shed 3 bases and J 5 bases; nucleotides not matched to a gene: 3. CDR3 length: 13 residues. The germline gives CDR1 DFQATT, CDR2 SNEGSKA (reference sequence). The CDR3 region has the DNA TGCAGTGCTAGCGGGGGGGCGGACAATGAGCAGTTCTTC. It translates to CSASGGADNEQFF.

In this sample, this clonotype turned up many times. The gene calls are TRBV7-2 and TRBJ2-7; TRBD1 matches at 7 bases. This CDR3 has 16 amino acids. Germline CDR1 reads SGHTA; CDR2 reads FQGNSA. J was trimmed by 4 bases and V by 5 bases; bases with no gene match: 14. The CDR3: CASSPYAGGAAYEQYF. As DNA, the CDR3 is TGTGCCAGCAGCCCATACGCAGGGGGAGCGGCGTACGAGCAGTACTTC.

This clonotype was counted many times. The rearrangement joins TRBV7-9 to TRBJ2-5; D not certain. V lost 3 bases and J lost 3, with 11 bases in between. This CDR3 region has 14 residues. Germline V CDR1 and CDR2: SEHNR, FQNEAQ (reference sequence). The CDR3 spells CASSFMREEETQYF. DNA for the CDR3: TGTGCCAGCAGCTTCATGCGAGAAGAAGAGACCCAGTACTTC.

This clonotype was detected only a few times. The chain recombines TRBV7-3 with TRBJ1-2; maybe TRBD1 (5 bases). Trimming took 5 bases from V and 8 from J, leaving 24 bases between them. The CDR3 totals 16 residues. Germline CDR1 reads SGHTA; CDR2 reads FQGTGA. The CDR3 here is CASSERPGLISGGYTF. The CDR3 DNA reads TGTGCCAGCAGCGAGCGTCCGGGACTGATATCTGGAGGCTACACCTTC.

This clonotype was recorded many times. The chain employs TRBV28 and TRBJ1-5; possibly TRBD1 for D (5 bases). Germline V gene lookup returns CDR1 MDHEN and CDR2 SYDVKM. The CDR3 extends over 14 amino acids. Trimming took 7 bases from V and 3 from J, leaving 13 bases between them. The CDR3 protein is CASTPGGDNQPQHF. The CDR3 DNA reads TGTGCCAGCACCCCGGGGGGAGACAATCAGCCCCAGCATTTT.